The sequence of this TCR beta chain was determined in a study of blood T cell repertoires in COVID-19. In the source study's methods: Amplifying reference gene primers gave estimates of nucleated cell counts. Profiling relied on immunoSEQ multiplex PCR, and the TCRdb table lists in-frame clones only, not all of them. That table supplies the V and J calls and clone size; D and trimming were determined from the DNA. The table lists hundreds of thousands of clones, about 82% of them singletons, with roughly 1.9% in the top ten. V dropped 1 base and J dropped 0 bases, with 8 bases sitting between them. CDR3 length equals 15 residues. From germline, CDR1 is SGHNT and CDR2 YENEEA.

This sequence joins TRBV11-3 and TRBJ2-3; possibly TRBD1 for D (5 bases). The material sequenced was PBMCs or T cells enriched from blood (not recorded which). This TCR derives from a woman aged 45-65 years who had recovered from COVID-19. The CDR3 here is CASSLVRGSTDTQYF. CDR3 DNA: TGTGCCAGCAGCTTAGTTAGGGGAAGCACAGATACGCAGTATTTT.